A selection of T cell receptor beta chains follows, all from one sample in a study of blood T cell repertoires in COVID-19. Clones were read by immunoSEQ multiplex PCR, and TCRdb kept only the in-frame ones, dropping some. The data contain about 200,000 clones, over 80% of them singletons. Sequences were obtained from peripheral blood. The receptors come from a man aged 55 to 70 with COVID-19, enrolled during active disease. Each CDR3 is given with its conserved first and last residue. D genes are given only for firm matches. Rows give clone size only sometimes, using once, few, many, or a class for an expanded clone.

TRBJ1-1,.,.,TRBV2,CASSEAPHRLNTEAFF,TGTGCCAGCAGTGAAGCCCCTCACAGGTTAAACACTGAAGCTTTCTTT
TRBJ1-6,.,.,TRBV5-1,CASSFGEFGNSPLHF,TGCGCCAGCAGCTTCGGGGAGTTCGGTAATTCACCCCTCCACTTT
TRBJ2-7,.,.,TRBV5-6,CASSAGLSYEQYF,TGTGCCAGCAGCGCGGGACTCAGCTACGAGCAGTACTTC
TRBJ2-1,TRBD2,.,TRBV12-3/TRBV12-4,CASSRLAGGEQFF,TGTGCCAGCAGCCGACTAGCGGGAGGTGAGCAGTTCTTC
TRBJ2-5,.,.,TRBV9,CASSLREETQYF,TGTGCCAGCAGCCTCCGGGAAGAGACCCAGTACTTC
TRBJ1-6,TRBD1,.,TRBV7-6,CASSLVGGGDSPLHF,TGTGCCAGCAGCTTAGTAGGAGGGGGCGATTCACCCCTCCACTTT
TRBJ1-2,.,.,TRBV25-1,CASSEWGGGYGYTF,TGTGCCAGCAGTGAATGGGGAGGGGGCTATGGCTACACCTTC
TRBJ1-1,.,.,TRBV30,CAWIPPGNTEAFF,TGTGCCTGGATTCCCCCCGGGAACACTGAAGCTTTCTTT
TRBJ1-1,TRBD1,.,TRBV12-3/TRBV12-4,CASRPGTGLAFF,TGTGCCAGCAGACCCGGGACAGGGCTAGCTTTCTTT
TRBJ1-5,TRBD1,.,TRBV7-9,CASSLALGTGGSQPQHF,TGTGCCAGCAGCTTAGCGCTAGGGACAGGGGGCTCTCAGCCCCAGCATTTT
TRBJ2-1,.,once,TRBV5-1,CASSFSWGSDEQFF,TGCGCCAGCAGCTTCAGTTGGGGTAGCGATGAGCAGTTCTTC
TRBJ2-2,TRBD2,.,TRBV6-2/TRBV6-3,CASSYPPAGPGELFF,TGTGCCAGCAGTTACCCTCCAGCGGGACCCGGGGAGCTGTTTTTT
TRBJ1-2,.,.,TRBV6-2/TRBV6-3,CASSYRPVGGYTF,TGTGCCAGCAGTTACCGTCCAGTTGGTGGCTACACCTTC
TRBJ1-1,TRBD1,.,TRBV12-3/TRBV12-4,CASSTGGRTEAFF,TGTGCCAGCAGTACAGGGGGCCGTACTGAAGCTTTCTTT
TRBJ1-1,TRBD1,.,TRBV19,CASSINRGNTEAFF,TGTGCCAGTAGTATCAACAGGGGGAACACTGAAGCTTTCTTT
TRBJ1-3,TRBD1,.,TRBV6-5,CASKQGASGNTIYF,TGTGCCAGCAAACAGGGGGCGAGTGGAAACACCATATATTTT
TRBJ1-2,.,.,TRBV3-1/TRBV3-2,CASSFDKLYGYTF,TGTGCCAGCAGCTTCGACAAGCTCTATGGCTACACCTTC
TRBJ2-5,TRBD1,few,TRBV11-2,CASSLEQGAWETQYF,TGTGCCAGCAGCTTAGAACAGGGGGCTTGGGAGACCCAGTACTTC
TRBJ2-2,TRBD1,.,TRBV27,CASSFPGDRGPGELFF,TGTGCCAGCAGTTTCCCGGGGGACAGGGGGCCCGGGGAGCTGTTTTTT